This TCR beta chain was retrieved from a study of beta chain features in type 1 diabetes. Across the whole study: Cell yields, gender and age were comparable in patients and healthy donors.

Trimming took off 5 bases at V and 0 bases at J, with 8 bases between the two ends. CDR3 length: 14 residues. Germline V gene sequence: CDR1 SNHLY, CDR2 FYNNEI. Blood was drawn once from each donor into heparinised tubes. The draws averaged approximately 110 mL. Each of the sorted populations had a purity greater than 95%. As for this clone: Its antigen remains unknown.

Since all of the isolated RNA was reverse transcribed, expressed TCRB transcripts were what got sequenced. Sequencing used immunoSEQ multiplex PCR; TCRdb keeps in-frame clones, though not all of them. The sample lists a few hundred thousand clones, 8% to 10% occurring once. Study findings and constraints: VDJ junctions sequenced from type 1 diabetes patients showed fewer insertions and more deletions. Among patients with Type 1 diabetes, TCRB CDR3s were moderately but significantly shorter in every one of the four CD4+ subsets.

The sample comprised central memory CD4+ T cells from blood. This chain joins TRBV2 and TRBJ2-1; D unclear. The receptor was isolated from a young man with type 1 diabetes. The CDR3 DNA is TGTGCCAGCAGTTACGCCGGCTCCTACAATGAGCAGTTCTTC. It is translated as CASSYAGSYNEQFF.